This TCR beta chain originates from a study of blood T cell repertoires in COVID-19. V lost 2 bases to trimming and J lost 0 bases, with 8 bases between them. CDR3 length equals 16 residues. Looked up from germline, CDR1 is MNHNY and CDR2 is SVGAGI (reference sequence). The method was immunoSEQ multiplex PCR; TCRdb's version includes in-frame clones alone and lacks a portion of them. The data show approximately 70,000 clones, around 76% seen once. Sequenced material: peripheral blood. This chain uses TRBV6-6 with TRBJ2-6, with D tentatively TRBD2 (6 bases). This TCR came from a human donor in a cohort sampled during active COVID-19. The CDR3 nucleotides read TGTGCCAGCAGTTACGGAGGGCGCTCTGGGGCCAACGTCCTGACTTTC. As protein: CASSYGGRSGANVLTF.